Sequencing of this T cell receptor (beta chain) was carried out in a study of cytomegalovirus exposure and HLA in healthy donors. The PCR had 60 Vbeta and 13 Jbeta primers. TCRdb's copy holds only in-frame clones and misses some; the assay was immunoSEQ multiplex PCR. The sample gives roughly 76,000 clones, less than 80% of which show up once; about 2.3% is in the top ten. Study-wide findings and caveats: TRBV6-2, TRBV6-3 and some other V segments were unresolvable in 87-base-pair reads.

Of note for this clone: Its antigen is unidentified.

V was trimmed by 3 bases and J by 2 bases, leaving 5 bases between them. The germline CDR1 and CDR2 sequences are SGHTA and FQGNSA. CDR3 length equals 13 residues. Sequenced sample: PBMCs. The origin of this receptor is a man aged 25-45 years in good health and CMV-seronegative. The rearrangement uses TRBV7-2 and TRBJ1-5; D is unclear. This chain's CDR3 is CASSFSGNQPQHF. The CDR3 coding sequence is TGTGCCAGCAGCTTTTCGGGCAATCAGCCCCAGCATTTT. The whole variable domain, remainder taken from reference TRBV7-2 and TRBJ1-5, is GAGVSQSPSNKVTEKGKDVELRCDPISGHTALYWYRQSLGQGLEFLIYFQGNSAPDKSGLPSDRFSAERTGGSVSTLTIQRTQQEDSAVYLCASSFSGNQPQHFGDGTRLSIL.